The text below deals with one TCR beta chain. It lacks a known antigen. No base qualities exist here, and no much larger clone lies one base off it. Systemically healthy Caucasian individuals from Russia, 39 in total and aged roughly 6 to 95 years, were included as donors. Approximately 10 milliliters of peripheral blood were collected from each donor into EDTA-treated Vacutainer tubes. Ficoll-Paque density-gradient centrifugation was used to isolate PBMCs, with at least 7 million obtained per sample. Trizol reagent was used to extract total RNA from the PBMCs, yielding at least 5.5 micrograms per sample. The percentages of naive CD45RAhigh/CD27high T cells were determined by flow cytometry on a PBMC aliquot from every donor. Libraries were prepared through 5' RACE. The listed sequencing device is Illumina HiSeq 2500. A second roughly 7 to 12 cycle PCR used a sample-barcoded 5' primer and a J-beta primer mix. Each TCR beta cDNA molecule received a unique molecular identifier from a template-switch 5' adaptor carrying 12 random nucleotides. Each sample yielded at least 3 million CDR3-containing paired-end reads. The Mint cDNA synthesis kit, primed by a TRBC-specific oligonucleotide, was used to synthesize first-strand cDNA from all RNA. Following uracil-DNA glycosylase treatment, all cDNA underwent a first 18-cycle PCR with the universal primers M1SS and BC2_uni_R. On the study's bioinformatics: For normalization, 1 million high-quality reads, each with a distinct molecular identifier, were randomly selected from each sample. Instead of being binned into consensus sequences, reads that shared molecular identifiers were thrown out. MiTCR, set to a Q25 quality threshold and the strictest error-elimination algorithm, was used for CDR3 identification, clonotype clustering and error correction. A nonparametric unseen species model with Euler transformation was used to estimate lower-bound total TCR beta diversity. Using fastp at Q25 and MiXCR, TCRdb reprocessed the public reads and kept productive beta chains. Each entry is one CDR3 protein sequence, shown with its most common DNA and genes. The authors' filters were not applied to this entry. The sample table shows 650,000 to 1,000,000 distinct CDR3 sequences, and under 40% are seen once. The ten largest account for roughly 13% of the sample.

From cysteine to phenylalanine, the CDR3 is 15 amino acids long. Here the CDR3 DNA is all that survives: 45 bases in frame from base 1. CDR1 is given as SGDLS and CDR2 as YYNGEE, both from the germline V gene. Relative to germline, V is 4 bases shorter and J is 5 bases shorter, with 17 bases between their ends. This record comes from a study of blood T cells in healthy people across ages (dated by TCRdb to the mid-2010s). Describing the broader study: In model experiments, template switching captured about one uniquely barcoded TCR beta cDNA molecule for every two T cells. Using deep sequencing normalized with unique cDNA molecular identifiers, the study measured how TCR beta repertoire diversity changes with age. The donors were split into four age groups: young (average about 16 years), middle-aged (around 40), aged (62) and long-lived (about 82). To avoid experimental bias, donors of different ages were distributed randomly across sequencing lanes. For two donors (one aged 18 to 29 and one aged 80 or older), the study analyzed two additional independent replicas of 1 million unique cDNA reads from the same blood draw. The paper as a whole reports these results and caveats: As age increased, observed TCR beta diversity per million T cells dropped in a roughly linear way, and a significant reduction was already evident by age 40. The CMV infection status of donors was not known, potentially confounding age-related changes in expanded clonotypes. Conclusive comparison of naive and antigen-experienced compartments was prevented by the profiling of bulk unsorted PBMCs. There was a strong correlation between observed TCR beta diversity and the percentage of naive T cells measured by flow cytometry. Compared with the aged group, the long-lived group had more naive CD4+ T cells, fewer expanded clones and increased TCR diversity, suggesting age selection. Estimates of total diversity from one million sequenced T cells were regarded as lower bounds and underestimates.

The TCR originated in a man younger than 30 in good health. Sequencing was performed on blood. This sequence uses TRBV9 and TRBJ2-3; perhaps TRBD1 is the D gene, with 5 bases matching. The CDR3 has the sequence CASSFGHRRVDTQYF. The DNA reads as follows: TGTGCCAGCAGCTTCGGACACCGAAGGGTAGATACGCAGTATTTT.